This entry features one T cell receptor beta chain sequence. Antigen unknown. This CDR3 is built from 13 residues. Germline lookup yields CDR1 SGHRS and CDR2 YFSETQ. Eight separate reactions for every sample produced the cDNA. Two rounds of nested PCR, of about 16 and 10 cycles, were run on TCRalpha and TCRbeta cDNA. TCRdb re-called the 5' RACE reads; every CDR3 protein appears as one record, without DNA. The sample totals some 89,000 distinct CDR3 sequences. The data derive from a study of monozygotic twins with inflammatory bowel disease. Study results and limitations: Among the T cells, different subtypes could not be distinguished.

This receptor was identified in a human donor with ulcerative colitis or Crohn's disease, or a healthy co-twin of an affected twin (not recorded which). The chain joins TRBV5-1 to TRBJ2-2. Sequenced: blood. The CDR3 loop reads CASTWGNTGELFF.